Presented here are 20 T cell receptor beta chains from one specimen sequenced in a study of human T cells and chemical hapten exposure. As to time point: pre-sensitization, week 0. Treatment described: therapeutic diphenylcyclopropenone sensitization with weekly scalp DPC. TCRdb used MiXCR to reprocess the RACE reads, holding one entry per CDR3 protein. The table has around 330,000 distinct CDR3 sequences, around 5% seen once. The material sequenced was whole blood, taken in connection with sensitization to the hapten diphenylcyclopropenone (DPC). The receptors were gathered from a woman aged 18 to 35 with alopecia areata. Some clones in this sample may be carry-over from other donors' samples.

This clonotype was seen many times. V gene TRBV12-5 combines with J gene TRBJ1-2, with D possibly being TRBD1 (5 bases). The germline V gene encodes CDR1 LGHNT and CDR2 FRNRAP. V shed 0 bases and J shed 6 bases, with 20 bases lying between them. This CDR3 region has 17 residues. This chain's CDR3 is CASGLVPRGNVFDGYTF. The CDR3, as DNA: TGTGCTAGTGGTTTGGTACCCCGGGGGAACGTTTTTGATGGCTACACCTTC.

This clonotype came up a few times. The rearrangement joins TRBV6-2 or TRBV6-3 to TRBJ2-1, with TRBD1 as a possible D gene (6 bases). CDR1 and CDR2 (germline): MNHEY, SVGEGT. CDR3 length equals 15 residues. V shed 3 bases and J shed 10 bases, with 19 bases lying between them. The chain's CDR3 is CASSYHTGQVPEQFF. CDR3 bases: TGTGCCAGCAGTTATCATACGGGACAAGTGCCGGAGCAGTTCTTC.

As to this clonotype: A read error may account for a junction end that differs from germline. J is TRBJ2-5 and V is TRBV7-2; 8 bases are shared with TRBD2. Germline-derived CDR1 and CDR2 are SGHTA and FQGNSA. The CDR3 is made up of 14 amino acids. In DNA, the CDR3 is TGTGCCAGCAGCCAACCCGGGCGGGGGGAACCCCCGCACTTC. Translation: CASSQPGRGEPPHF.

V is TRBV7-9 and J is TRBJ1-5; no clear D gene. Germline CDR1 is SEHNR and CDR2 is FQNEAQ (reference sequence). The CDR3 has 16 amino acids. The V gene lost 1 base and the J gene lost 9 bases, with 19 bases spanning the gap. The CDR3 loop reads CASSLGAATSSGPQHF. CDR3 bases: TGTGCCAGCAGCTTAGGGGCGGCGACAAGTTCGGGGCCCCAGCATTTT.

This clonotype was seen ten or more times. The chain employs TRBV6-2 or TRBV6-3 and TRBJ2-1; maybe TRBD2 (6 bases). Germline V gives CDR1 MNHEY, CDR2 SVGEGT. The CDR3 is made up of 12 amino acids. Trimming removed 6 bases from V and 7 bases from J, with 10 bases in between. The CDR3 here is CASSSGVNEQFF. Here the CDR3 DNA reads TGTGCCAGCAGCTCGGGGGTAAATGAGCAGTTCTTC.

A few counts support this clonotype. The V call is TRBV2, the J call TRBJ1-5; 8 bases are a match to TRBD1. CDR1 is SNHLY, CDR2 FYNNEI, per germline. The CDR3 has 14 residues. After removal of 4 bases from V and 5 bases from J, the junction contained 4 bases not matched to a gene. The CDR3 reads CASSGDRGDQPQHF. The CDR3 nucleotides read TGTGCCAGCAGTGGAGACAGGGGTGATCAGCCCCAGCATTTT.

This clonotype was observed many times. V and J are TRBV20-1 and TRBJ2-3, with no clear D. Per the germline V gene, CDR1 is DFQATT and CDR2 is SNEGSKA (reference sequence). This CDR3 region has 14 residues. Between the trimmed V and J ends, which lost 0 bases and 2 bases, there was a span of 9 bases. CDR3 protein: CSARDNLNTDTQYF. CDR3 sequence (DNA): TGCAGTGCTAGAGATAACCTTAACACAGATACGCAGTATTTT.

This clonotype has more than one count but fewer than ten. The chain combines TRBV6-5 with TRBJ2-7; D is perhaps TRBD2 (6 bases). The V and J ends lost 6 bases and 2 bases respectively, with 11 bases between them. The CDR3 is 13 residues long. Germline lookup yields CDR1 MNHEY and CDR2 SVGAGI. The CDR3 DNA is TGTGCCAGCAGCCGGGACTTCACCTACGAGCAGTACTTC. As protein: CASSRDFTYEQYF.

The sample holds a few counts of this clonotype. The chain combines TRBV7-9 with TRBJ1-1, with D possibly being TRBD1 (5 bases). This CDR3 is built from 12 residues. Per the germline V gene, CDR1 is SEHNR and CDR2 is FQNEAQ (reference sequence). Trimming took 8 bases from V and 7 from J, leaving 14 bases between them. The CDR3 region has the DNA TGTGCCAGCCGGGAAGGGGTGGGTGAAGCTTTCTTT. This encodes CASREGVGEAFF.

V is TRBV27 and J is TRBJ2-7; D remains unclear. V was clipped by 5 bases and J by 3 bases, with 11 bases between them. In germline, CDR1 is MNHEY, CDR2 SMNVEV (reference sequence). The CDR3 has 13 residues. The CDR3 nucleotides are TGTGCCAGCAGTAGATCAAGTTACTACGAGCAGTACTTC. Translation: CASSRSSYYEQYF.

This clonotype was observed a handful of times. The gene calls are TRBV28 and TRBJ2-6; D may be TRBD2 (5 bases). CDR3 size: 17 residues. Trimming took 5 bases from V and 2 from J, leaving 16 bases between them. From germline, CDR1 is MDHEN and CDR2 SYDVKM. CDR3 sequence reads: CASSPPPVGTGANVLTF. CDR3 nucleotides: TGTGCCAGCAGTCCACCCCCTGTCGGGACTGGGGCCAACGTCCTGACTTTC.

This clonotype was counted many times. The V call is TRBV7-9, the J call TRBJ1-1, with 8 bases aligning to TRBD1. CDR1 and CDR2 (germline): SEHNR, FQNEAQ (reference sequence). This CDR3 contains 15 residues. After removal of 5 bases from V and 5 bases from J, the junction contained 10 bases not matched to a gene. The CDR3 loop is CASSPPTGVDTEAFF. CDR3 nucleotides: TGTGCCAGCAGCCCACCGACAGGGGTAGATACTGAAGCTTTCTTT.

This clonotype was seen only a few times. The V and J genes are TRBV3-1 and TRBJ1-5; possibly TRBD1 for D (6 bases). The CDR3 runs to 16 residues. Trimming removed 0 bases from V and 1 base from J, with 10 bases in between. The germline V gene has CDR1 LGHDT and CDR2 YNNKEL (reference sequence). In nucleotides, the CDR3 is TGTGCCAGCAGCCAAGATTGGGGGCAGAGCAATCAGCCCCAGCATTTT. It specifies CASSQDWGQSNQPQHF. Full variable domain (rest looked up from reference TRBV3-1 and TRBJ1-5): DTAVSQTPKYLVTQMGNDKSIKCEQNLGHDTMYWYKQDSKKFLKIMFSYNNKELIINETVPNRFSPKSPDKAHLNLHINSLELGDSAVYFCASSQDWGQSNQPQHFGDGTRLSIL.

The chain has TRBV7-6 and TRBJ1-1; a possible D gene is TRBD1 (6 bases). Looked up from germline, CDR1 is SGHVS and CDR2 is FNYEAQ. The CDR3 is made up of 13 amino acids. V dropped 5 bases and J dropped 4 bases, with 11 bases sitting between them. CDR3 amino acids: CASSNRESTEAFF. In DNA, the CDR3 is TGTGCCAGCAGCAACAGGGAGAGCACTGAAGCTTTCTTT.

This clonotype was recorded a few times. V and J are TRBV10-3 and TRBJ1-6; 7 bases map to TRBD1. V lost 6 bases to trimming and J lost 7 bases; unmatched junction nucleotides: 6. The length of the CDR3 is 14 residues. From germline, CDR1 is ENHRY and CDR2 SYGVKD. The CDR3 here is CAISLDRENSPLHF. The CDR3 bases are TGTGCCATCAGCCTAGACAGGGAAAATTCACCCCTCCACTTT.

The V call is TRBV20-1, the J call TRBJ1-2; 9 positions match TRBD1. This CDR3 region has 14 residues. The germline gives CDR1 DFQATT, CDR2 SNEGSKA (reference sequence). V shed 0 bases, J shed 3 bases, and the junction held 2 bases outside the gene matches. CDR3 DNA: TGCAGTGCTAGAGACACAGGGGGCGACTATGGCTACACCTTC. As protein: CSARDTGGDYGYTF.

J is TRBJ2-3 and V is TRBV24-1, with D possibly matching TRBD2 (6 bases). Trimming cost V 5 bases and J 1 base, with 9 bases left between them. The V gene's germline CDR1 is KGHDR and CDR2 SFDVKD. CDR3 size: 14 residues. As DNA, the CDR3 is TGTGCCACCAGTGTCGGGACTGGCACAGATACGCAGTATTTT. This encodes CATSVGTGTDTQYF.

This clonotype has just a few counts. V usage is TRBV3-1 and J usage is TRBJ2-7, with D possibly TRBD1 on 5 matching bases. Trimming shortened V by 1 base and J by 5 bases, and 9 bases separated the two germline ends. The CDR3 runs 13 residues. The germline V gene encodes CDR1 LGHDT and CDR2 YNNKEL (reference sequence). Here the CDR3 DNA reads TGTGCCAGCAGCCAAGGGCAGGGCAACGAGCAGTACTTC. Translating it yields CASSQGQGNEQYF.

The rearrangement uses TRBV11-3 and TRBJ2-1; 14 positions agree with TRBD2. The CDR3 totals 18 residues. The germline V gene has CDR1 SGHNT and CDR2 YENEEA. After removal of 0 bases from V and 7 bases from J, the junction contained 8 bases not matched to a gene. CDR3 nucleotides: TGTGCCAGCAGCTTAGATCACGGACTAGCGGGGGGCGAGAATGAGCAGTTCTTC. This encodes CASSLDHGLAGGENEQFF.

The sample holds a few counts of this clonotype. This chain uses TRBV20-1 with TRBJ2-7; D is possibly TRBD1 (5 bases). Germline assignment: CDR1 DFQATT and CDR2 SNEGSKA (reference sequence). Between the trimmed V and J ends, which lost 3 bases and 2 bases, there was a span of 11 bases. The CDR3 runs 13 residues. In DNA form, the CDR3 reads TGCAGTGCTAGGTGGACACCCACCTACGAGCAGTACTTC. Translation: CSARWTPTYEQYF.